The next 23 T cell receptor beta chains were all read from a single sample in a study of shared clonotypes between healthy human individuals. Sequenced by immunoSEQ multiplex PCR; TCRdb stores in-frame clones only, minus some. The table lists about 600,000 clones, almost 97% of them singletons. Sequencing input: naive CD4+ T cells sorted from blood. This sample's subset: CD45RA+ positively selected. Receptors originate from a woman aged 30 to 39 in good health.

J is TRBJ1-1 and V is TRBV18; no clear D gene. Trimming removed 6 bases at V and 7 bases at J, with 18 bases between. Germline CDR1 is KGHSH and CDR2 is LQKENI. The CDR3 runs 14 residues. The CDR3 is CASSQTPGGNEAFF. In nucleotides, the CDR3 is TGTGCCAGCTCTCAAACCCCGGGAGGGAATGAAGCTTTCTTT.

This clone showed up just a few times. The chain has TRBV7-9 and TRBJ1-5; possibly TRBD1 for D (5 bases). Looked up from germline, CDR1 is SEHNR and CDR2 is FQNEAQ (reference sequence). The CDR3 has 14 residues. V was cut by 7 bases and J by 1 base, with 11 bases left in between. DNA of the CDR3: TGTGCCAGCACCGAAGAGGGGAGCAATCAGCCCCAGCATTTT. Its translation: CASTEEGSNQPQHF.

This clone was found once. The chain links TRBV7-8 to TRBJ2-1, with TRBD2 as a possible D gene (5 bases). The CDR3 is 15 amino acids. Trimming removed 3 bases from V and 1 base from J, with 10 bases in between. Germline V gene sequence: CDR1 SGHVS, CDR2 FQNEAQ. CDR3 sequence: CASSLSGNSYNEQFF. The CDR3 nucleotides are TGTGCCAGCAGCTTGAGCGGAAATTCCTACAATGAGCAGTTCTTC.

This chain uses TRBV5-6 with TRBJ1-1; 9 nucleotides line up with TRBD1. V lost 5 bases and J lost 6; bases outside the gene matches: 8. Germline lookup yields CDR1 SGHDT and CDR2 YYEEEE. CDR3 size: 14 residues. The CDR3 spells CASSRGQGSAEAFF. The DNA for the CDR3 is TGTGCCAGCAGTAGGGGACAGGGAAGCGCTGAAGCTTTCTTT.

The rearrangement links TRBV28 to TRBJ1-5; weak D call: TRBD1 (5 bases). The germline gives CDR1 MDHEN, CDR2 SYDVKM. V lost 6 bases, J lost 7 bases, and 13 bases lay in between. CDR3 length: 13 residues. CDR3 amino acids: CASSPDRGQPQHF. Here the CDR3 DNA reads TGTGCCAGCAGCCCTGACAGAGGACAGCCCCAGCATTTT. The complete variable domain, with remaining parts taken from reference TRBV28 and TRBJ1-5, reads DVKVTQSSRYLVKRTGEKVFLECVQDMDHENMFWYRQDPGLGLRLIYFSYDVKMKEKGDIPEGYSVSREKKERFSLILESASTNQTSMYLCASSPDRGQPQHFGDGTRLSIL.

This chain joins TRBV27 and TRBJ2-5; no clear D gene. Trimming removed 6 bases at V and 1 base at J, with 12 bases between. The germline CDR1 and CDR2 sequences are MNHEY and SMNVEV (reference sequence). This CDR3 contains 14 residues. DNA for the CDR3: TGTGCCAGCAGCACTTTTCGCGGCCAAGAGACCCAGTACTTC. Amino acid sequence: CASSTFRGQETQYF.

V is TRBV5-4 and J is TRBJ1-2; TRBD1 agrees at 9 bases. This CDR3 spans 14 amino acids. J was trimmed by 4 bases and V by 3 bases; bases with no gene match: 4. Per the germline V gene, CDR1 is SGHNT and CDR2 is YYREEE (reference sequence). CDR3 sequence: CASSSGQGVYGYTF. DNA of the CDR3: TGTGCCAGCAGCTCGGGACAGGGAGTCTATGGCTACACCTTC.

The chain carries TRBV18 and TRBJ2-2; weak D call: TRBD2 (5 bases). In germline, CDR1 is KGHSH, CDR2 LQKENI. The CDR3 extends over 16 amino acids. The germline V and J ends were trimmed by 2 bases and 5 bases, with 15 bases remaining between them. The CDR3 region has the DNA TGTGCCAGCTCACCATTCGAGGGAGAGGAAACCGGGGAGCTGTTTTTT. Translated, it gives CASSPFEGEETGELFF.

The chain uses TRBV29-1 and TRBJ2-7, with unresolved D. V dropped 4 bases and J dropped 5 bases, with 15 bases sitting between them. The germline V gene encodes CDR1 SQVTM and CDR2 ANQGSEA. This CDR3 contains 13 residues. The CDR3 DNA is TGCAGCGTTGTACGCGGATTTTGGGACGAGCAGTACTTC. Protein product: CSVVRGFWDEQYF.

Here the CDR3 reads CASTSRRSYEQYF. In nucleotides, the CDR3 is TGTGCCAGCACGTCACGCAGGTCCTACGAGCAGTACTTC. The gene calls are TRBV6-1 and TRBJ2-7, with unresolved D. Germline lookup yields CDR1 MNHNS and CDR2 SASEGT. This CDR3 has 13 amino acids. Trimming took off 7 bases at V and 1 base at J, with 11 bases between the two ends.

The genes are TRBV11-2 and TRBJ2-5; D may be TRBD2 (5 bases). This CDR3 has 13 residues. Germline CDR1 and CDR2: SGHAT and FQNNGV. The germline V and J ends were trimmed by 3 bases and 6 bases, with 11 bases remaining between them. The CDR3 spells CASSFQLDQTQYF. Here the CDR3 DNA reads TGTGCCAGCAGCTTCCAACTAGACCAGACCCAGTACTTC.

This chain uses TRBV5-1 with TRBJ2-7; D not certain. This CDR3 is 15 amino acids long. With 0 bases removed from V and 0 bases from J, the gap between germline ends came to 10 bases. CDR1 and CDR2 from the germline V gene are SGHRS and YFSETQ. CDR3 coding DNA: TGCGCCAGCAGCTTGGAGCCCCGCGTCTCCTACGAGCAGTACTTC. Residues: CASSLEPRVSYEQYF.

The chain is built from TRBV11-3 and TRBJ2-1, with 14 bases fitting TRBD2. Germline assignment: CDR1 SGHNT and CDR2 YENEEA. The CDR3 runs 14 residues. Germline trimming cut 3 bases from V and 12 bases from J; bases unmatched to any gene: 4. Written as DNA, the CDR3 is TGTGCCAGCAGCTTCTCCGGGACTAGCGGGAGGCAGTTCTTC. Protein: CASSFSGTSGRQFF.

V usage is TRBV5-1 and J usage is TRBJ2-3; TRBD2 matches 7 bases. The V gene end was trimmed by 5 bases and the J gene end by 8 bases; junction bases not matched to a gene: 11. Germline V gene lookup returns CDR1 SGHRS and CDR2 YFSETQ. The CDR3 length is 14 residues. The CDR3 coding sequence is TGCGCCAGCAGTCCGGCGGGAGCGGGCGGTACGCAGTATTTT. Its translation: CASSPAGAGGTQYF.

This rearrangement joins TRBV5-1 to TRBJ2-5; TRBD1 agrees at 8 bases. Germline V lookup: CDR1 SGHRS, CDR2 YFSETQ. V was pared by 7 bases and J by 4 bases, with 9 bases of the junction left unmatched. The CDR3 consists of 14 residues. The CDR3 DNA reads TGCGCCAGCCGGGCTAATACAGGGGGAGAGACCCAGTACTTC. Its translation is CASRANTGGETQYF.

The CDR3 DNA reads as TGCGCCAGCACCCCCCCGGGCGGAGGGGGGGGGATCGGGGAGCTGTTTTTT. This codes for CASTPPGGGGGIGELFF. The chain joins TRBV5-1 to TRBJ2-2, with D possibly matching TRBD2 (7 bases). The germline CDR1 and CDR2 sequences are SGHRS and YFSETQ. The CDR3 length is 17 residues. Trimming removed 6 bases at V and 7 bases at J, with 25 bases between.

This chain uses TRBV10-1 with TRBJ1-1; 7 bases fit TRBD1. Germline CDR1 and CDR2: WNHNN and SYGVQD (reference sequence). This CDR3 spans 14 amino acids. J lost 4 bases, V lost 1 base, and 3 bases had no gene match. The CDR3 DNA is TGCGCCAGCAGTGAGTTGGAGGGGGCCACTGAAGCTTTCTTT. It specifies CASSELEGATEAFF.

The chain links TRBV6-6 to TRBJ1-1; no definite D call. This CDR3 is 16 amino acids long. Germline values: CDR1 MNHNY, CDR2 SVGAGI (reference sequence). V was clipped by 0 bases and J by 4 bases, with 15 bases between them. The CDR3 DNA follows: TGTGCCAGCAGTTACTCGATAGTAGAGTTTTCCACTGAAGCTTTCTTT. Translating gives CASSYSIVEFSTEAFF.

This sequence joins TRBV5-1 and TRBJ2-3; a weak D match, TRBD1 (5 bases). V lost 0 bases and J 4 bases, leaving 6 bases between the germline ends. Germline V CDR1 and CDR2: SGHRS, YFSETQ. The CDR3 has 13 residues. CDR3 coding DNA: TGCGCCAGCAGCTTGGTGGGGCCAGATACGCAGTATTTT. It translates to CASSLVGPDTQYF.

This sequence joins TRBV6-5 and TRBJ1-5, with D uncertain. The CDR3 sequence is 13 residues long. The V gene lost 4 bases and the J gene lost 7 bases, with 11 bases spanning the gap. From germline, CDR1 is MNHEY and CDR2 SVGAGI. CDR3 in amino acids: CASSWGAQQPQHF. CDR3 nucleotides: TGTGCCAGCAGTTGGGGAGCGCAGCAGCCCCAGCATTTT.

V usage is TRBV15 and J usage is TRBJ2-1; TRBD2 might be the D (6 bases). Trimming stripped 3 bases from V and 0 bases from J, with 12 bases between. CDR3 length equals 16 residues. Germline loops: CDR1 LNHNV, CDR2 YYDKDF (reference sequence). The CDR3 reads CATSRDGSPSYNEQFF. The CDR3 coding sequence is TGTGCCACCAGCAGGGACGGGAGCCCCTCCTACAATGAGCAGTTCTTC.

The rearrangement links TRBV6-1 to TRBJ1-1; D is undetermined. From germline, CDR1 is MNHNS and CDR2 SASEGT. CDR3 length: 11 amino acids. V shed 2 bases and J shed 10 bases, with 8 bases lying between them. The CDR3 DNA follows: TGTGCCAGCAGTGAAAGCCCGGGAGCTTTCTTT. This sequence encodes CASSESPGAFF.

The CDR3 spells CATKGAGRSAPLHF. CDR3 in DNA: TGTGCCACCAAGGGAGCAGGCAGGTCGGCACCCCTCCACTTT. This chain connects TRBV6-5 to TRBJ1-6; no clear D. V lost 10 bases and J lost 11, with 21 bases in between. The germline gives CDR1 MNHEY, CDR2 SVGAGI. The CDR3 has 14 amino acids.